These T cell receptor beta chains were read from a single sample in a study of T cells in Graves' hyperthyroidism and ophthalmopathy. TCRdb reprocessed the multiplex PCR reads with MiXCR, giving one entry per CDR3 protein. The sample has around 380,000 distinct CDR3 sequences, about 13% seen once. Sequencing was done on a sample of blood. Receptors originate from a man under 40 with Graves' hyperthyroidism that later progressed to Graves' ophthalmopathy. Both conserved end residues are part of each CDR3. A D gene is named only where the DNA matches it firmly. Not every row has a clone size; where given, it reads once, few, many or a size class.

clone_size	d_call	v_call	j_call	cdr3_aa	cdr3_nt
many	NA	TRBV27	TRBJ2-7	CASSLSSGGGAENEQYF	TGTGCCAGCAGTTTATCCAGTGGTGGGGGGGCAGAGAACGAGCAGTACTTC
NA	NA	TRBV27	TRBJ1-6	CASKMGVQFNSPLHF	TGTGCCAGCAAAATGGGGGTCCAATTTAATTCACCCCTCCACTTT
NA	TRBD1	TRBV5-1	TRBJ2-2	CASNKGTGGSGELFF	TGCGCCAGCAATAAAGGGACAGGGGGCTCCGGGGAGCTGTTTTTT
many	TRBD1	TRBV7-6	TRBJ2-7	CASSSRASQGAYEQYF	TGTGCCAGCAGCTCCCGAGCGTCCCAGGGGGCCTACGAGCAGTACTTC
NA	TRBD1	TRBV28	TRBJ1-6	CASSPAGQNNSPLHF	TGTGCCAGCTCCCCCGCGGGACAGAATAATTCACCCCTCCACTTT
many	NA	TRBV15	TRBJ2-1	CATSRGLDGISEQFF	TGTGCCACCAGCAGAGGGCTAGATGGAATTAGTGAGCAGTTCTTC
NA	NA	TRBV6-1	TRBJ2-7	CASSLGGKGTYEQYF	TGTGCCAGCAGTCTGGGGGGAAAGGGGACCTACGAGCAGTACTTC
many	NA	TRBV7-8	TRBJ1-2	CASSLQAGQGGYTF	TGTGCCAGCAGCTTACAAGCTGGTCAAGGTGGCTACACCTTC
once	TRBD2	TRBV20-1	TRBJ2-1	CSARDRRGGWNEQFF	TGCAGTGCTAGAGATAGGCGGGGGGGCTGGAATGAGCAGTTCTTC
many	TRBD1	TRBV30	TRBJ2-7	CAWSPPRWTGGEQYF	TGTGCCTGGAGTCCCCCGCGATGGACAGGGGGGGAGCAGTACTTC
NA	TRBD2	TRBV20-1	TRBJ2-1	CSAPLAGGGWEQFF	TGCAGTGCACCTTTAGCGGGGGGGGGCTGGGAGCAGTTCTTC
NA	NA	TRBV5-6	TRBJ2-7	CASSYGHLTYEQYF	TGTGCCAGCAGCTACGGACATCTAACCTACGAGCAGTACTTC
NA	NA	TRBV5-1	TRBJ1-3	CASSREVADIGNTIYF	TGCGCCAGCAGTCGGGAAGTGGCGGATATTGGAAACACCATATATTTT
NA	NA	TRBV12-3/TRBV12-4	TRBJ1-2	CASSPSRRTIQGYTF	TGTGCCAGCAGTCCCTCACGACGGACAATCCAGGGCTACACCTTC
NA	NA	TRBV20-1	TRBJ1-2	CSEVPGKSDTF	TGCAGTGAAGTACCAGGGAAGTCTGACACCTTC
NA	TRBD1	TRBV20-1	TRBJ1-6	CSAYQGARNSPLHF	TGCAGTGCTTACCAGGGGGCTCGAAATTCACCCCTCCACTTT
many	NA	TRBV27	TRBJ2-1	CASTPGGSYNEQFF	TGTGCCAGCACCCCCGGGGGCTCCTACAATGAGCAGTTCTTC
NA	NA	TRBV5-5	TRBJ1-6	CASSPGPLTNSPLHF	TGTGCCAGCAGCCCCGGGCCGCTCACCAATTCACCCCTCCACTTT
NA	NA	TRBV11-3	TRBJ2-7	CAGSLSYEQYF	TGTGCCGGCAGCCTATCCTACGAGCAGTACTTC
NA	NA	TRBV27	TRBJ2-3	CASSPLGVRSTDTQYF	TGTGCCAGCAGTCCACTAGGGGTACGAAGCACAGATACGCAGTATTTT
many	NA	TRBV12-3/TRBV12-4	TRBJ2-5	CASSLLGWETQYF	TGTGCCAGCAGTTTATTAGGGTGGGAGACCCAGTACTTC
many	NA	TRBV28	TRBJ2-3	CASSLWQGSSTDTQYF	TGTGCCAGCAGTTTATGGCAGGGCTCTAGCACAGATACGCAGTATTTT
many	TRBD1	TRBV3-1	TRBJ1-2	CASSHAGQGDGYTF	TGTGCCAGCAGCCACGCGGGACAGGGGGATGGCTACACCTTC
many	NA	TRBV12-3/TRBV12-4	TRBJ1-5	CASSFEVWQPQHF	TGTGCCAGCAGTTTCGAGGTTTGGCAGCCCCAGCATTTT
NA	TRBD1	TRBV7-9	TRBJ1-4	CASSSQGAPGEKLFF	TGTGCCAGCAGCTCCCAGGGGGCGCCCGGTGAAAAACTGTTTTTT
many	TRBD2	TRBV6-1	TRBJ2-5	CASSVPGLAGGPVEETQYF	TGTGCCAGCAGCGTACCGGGACTAGCGGGGGGGCCGGTCGAAGAGACCCAGTACTTC